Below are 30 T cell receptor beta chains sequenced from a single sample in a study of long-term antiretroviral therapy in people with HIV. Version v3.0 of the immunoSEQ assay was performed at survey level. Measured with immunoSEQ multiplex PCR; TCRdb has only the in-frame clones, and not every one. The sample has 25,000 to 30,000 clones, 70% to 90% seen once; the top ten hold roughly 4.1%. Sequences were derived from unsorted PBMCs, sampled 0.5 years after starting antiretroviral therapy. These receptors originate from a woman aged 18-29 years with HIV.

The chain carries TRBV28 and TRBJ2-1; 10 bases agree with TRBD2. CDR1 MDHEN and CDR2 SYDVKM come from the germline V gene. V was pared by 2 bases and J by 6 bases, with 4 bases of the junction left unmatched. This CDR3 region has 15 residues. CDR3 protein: CASSLTSGMPNEQFF. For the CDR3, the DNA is TGTGCCAGCAGTTTAACTAGCGGGATGCCCAATGAGCAGTTCTTC.

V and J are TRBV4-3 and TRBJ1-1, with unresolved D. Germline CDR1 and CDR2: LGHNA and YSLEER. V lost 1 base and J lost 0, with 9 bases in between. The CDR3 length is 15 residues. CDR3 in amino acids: CASSQAGSMNTEAFF. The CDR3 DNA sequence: TGCGCCAGCAGCCAAGCTGGCAGTATGAACACTGAAGCTTTCTTT.

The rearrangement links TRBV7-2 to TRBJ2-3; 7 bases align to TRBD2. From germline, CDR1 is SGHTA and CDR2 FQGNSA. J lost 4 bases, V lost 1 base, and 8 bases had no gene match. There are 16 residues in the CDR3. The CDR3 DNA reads TGTGCCAGCAGCTTAGGGCTAGCGGTATCGTCAGATACGCAGTATTTT. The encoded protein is CASSLGLAVSSDTQYF.

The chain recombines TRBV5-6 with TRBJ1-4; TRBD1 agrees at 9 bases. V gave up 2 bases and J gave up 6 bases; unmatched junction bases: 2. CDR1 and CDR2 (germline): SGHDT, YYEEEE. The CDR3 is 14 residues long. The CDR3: CASSFDRGDEKLFF. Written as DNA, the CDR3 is TGTGCCAGCAGCTTTGACAGGGGGGATGAAAAACTGTTTTTT.

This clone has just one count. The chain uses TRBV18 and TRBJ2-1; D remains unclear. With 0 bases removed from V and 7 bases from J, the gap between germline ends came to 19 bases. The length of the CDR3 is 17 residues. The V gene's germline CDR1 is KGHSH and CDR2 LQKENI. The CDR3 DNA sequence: TGTGCCAGCTCACCACCATTCACTGCCGGAACGAAGAATGAGCAGTTCTTC. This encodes CASSPPFTAGTKNEQFF.

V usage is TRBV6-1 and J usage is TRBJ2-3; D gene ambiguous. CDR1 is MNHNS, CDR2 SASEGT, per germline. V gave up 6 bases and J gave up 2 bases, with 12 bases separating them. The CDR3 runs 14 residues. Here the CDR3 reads CASRSTPYTDTQYF. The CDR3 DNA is TGTGCCAGCAGATCGACACCCTACACAGATACGCAGTATTTT.

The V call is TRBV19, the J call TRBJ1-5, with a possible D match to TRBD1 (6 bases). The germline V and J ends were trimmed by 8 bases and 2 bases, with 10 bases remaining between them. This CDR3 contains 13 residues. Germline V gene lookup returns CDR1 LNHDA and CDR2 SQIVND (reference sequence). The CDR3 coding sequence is TGTGCCAGTGACAGGTGGGGCAATCAGCCCCAGCATTTT. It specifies CASDRWGNQPQHF.

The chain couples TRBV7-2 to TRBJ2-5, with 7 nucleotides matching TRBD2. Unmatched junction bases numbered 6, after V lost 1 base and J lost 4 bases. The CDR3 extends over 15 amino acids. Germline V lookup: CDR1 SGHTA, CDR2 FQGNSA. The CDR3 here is CASSLGGGRAETQYF. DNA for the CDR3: TGTGCCAGCAGCTTAGGTGGGGGGAGGGCAGAGACCCAGTACTTC.

CDR3: CASSSRVGREGRGEQFF. For the CDR3, the DNA is TGTGCCAGCAGTTCCAGGGTGGGACGGGAGGGCCGGGGTGAGCAGTTCTTC. The chain joins TRBV28 to TRBJ2-1; TRBD2 aligns across 8 bases. The CDR3 contains 17 residues. CDR1 MDHEN and CDR2 SYDVKM come from the germline V gene. The J segment lost 9 bases and the V segment lost 4 bases, leaving 17 bases of the junction unmatched. The full variable domain, with the rest looked up from reference TRBV28 and TRBJ2-1, is DVKVTQSSRYLVKRTGEKVFLECVQDMDHENMFWYRQDPGLGLRLIYFSYDVKMKEKGDIPEGYSVSREKKERFSLILESASTNQTSMYLCASSSRVGREGRGEQFFGPGTRLTVL.

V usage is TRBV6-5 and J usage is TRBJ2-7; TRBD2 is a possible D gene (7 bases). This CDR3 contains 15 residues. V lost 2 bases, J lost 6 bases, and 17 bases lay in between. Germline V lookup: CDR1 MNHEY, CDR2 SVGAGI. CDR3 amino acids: CASSYGGAKLAEQYF. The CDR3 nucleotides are TGTGCCAGCAGTTACGGGGGGGCAAAACTGGCCGAGCAGTACTTC.

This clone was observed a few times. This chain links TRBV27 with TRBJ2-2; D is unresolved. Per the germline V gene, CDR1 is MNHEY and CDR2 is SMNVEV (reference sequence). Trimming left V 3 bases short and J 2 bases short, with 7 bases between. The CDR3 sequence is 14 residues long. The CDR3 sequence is CASSFNRNTGELFF. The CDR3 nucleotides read TGTGCCAGCAGTTTTAATCGCAACACCGGGGAGCTGTTTTTT.

The CDR3 region has the DNA TGTGCCAGCAGAGGGGGAGCATTTTACAATGAGCAGTTCTTC. This translates into CASRGGAFYNEQFF. The rearrangement links TRBV6-5 to TRBJ2-1; D might be TRBD1 (6 bases). Germline V gene sequence: CDR1 MNHEY, CDR2 SVGAGI. With 6 bases removed from V and 4 bases from J, the gap between germline ends came to 13 bases. The CDR3 has 14 residues.

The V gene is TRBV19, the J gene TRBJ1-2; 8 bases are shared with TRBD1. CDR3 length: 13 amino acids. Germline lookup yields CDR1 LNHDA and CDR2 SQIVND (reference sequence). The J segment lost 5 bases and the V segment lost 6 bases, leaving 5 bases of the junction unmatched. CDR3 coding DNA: TGTGCCAGTAGCTCGACAGGGGTTTATGGCTACACCTTC. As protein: CASSSTGVYGYTF.

The CDR3: CASRGGGNEQFF. In nucleotides, the CDR3 is TGTGCCAGCAGGGGAGGGGGCAATGAGCAGTTCTTC. This sequence joins TRBV28 and TRBJ2-1; perhaps TRBD2 as D (7 bases). CDR3 length: 12 amino acids. Germline CDR1 and CDR2: MDHEN and SYDVKM. Trimming removed 6 bases at V and 6 bases at J, with 9 bases between.

CDR3 coding DNA: TGTGCCAGCAGTGCCACTAGCGGGAACCGCGAGCAGTACTTC. Its protein is CASSATSGNREQYF. V gene TRBV6-4 combines with J gene TRBJ2-7; 10 bases are shared with TRBD2. Looked up from germline, CDR1 is MRHNA and CDR2 is SNTAGT. The CDR3 consists of 14 residues. The V and J ends lost 4 bases and 6 bases, in that order; junction bases with no gene match: 6.

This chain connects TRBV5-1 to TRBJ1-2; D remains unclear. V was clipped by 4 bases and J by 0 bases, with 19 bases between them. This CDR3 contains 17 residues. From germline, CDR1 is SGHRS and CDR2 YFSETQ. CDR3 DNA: TGCGCCAGCAGCCCTCCTGAAGCGCATAGGCCTAACTATGGCTACACCTTC. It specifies CASSPPEAHRPNYGYTF.

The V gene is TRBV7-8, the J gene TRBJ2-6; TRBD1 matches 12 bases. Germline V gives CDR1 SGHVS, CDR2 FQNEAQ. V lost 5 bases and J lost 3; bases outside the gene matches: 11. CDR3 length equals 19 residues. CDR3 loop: CASSPRTGQGAYGANVLTF. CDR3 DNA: TGTGCCAGCAGCCCAAGGACGGGACAGGGGGCGTATGGGGCCAACGTCCTGACTTTC.

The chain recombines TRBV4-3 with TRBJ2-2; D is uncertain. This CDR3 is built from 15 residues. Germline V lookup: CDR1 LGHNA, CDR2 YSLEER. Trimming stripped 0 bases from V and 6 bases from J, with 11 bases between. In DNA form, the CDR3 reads TGCGCCAGCAGCCAAGATAGGGTAGCTGCCGGGGAGCTGTTTTTT. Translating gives CASSQDRVAAGELFF.

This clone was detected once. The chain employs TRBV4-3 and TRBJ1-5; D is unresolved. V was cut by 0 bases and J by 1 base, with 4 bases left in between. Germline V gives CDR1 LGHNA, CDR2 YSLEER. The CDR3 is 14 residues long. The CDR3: CASSQDPSNQPQHF. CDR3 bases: TGCGCCAGCAGCCAAGACCCCAGCAATCAGCCCCAGCATTTT.

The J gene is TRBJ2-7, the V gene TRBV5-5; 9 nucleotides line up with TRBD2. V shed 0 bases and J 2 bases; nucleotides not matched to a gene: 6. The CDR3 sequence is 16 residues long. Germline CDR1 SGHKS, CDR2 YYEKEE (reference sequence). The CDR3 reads CASSLVRLAVTYEQYF. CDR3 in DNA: TGTGCCAGCAGCTTGGTTCGACTAGCGGTTACCTACGAGCAGTACTTC. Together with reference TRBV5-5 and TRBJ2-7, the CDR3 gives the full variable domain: DAGVTQSPTHLIKTRGQQVTLRCSPISGHKSVSWYQQVLGQGPQFIFQYYEKEERGRGNFPDRFSARQFPNYSSELNVNALLLGDSALYLCASSLVRLAVTYEQYFGPGTRLTVT.

The CDR3 region has the DNA TGCAGCGTTGGCTTCCCTCCCAGCTCCTACAATGAGCAGTTCTTC. It yields the protein CSVGFPPSSYNEQFF. The chain is built from TRBV29-1 and TRBJ2-1, with unresolved D. V was pared by 4 bases and J by 0 bases, with 13 bases between. The length of the CDR3 is 15 residues. Germline CDR1 and CDR2: SQVTM and ANQGSEA.

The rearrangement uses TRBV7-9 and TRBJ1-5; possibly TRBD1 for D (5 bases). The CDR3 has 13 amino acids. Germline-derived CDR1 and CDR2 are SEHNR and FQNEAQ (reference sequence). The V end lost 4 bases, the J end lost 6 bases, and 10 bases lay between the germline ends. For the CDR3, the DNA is TGTGCCAGCAGCTCCGGGGCAGTTCAGCCCCAGCATTTT. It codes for CASSSGAVQPQHF.

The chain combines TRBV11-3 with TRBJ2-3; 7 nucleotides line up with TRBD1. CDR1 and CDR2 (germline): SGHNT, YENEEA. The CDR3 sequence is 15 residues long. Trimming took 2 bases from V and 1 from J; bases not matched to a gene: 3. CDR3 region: CASSLSTGGTDTQYF. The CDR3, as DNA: TGTGCCAGCAGCTTAAGCACAGGGGGCACAGATACGCAGTATTTT. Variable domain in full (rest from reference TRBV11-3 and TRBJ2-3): EAGVVQSPRYKIIEKKQPVAFWCNPISGHNTLYWYLQNLGQGPELLIRYENEEAVDDSQLPKDRFSAERLKGVDSTLKIQPAELGDSAVYLCASSLSTGGTDTQYFGPGTRLTVL.

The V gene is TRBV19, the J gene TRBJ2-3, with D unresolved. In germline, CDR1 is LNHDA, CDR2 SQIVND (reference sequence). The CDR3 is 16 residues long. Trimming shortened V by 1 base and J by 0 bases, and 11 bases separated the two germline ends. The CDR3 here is CASSIVASLSTDTQYF. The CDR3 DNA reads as TGTGCCAGTAGTATAGTCGCATCCCTAAGCACAGATACGCAGTATTTT.

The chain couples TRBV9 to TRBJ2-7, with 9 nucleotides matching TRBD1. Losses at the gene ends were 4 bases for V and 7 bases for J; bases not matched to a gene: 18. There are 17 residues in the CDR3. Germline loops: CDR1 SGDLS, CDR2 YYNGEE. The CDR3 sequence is CASSQGTGYGGTEEQYF. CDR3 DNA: TGTGCCAGCAGCCAAGGGACAGGGTACGGGGGGACGGAAGAGCAGTACTTC. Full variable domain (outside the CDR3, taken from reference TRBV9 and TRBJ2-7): DSGVTQTPKHLITATGQRVTLRCSPRSGDLSVYWYQQSLDQGLQFLIQYYNGEERAKGNILERFSAQQFPDLHSELNLSSLELGDSALYFCASSQGTGYGGTEEQYFGPGTRLTVT.

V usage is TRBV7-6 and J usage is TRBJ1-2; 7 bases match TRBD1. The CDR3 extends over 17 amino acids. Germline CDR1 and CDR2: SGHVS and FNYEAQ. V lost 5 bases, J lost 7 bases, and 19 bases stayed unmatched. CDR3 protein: CASSRAETMGQLGGYTF. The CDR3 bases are TGTGCCAGCAGCCGGGCCGAAACAATGGGACAGCTTGGTGGCTACACCTTC.

CDR3 sequence reads: CASSWDREAFF. CDR3 in DNA: TGCGCCAGCAGCTGGGACAGGGAGGCTTTCTTT. The chain is built from TRBV5-1 and TRBJ1-1; TRBD1 agrees at 9 bases. Germline V gives CDR1 SGHRS, CDR2 YFSETQ. The V and J ends lost 3 bases and 11 bases, in that order; junction bases with no gene match: 2. The CDR3 spans 11 residues.

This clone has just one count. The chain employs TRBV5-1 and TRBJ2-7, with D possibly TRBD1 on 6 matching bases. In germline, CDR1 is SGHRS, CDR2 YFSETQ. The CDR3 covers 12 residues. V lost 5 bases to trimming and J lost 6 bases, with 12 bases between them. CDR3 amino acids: CASRETRGEQYF. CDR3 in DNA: TGCGCCAGCAGGGAAACCAGGGGCGAGCAGTACTTC.

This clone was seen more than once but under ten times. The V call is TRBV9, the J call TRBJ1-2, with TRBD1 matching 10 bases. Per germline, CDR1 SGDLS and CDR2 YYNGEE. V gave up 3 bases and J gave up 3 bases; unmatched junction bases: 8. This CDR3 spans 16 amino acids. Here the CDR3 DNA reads TGTGCCAGCAGCGCATCTACCGGGACAGGGGACTATGGCTACACCTTC. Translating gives CASSASTGTGDYGYTF.

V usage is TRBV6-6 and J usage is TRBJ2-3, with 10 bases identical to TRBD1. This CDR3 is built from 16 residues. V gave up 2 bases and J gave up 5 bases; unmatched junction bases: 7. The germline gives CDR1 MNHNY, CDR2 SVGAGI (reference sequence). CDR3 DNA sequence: TGTGCCAGCAGTTACAGCCAGGGACAGGGGATAGATACGCAGTATTTT. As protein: CASSYSQGQGIDTQYF.